This T cell receptor (beta chain) was sequenced during a study of glioma-infiltrating T cells. Points from the study as a whole: Non-neoplastic patients had below-expected tissue-blood divergence, while all gliomas exceeded expectation. Only very few CDR3 sequences appeared in both tissue and blood.

A remark on this clonotype: The antigen remains undetermined.

Using RNA template, CDR3s of TCR alpha and beta were amplified with iRepertoire arm-PCR. One-step reverse transcription and amplification started from approximately 100-400 ng of tissue mRNA or PBMC total RNA. TCRdb re-called the multiplex PCR reads through MiXCR, storing one row per CDR3 protein. The sample has some 150,000 distinct CDR3 sequences; approximately 40% are singletons. Sequenced input: glioma tissue, nonneoplastic brain tissue, or PBMCs (not recorded which). This clonotype was sampled from a human donor with low-grade glioma or glioblastoma, undergoing nonglioma brain surgery, or in good health (not recorded which).

CDR3 residues: CASSQHGTGGADTQYF. DNA of the CDR3: TGTGCCAGCAGCCAGCATGGGACAGGGGGAGCAGATACGCAGTATTTT. The J gene is TRBJ2-3, the V gene TRBV7-2; 11 nucleotides match TRBD1. V dropped 5 bases and J dropped 4; count of bases not matched to a gene: 8. The germline CDR1 and CDR2 sequences are SGHTA and FQGNSA. This CDR3 spans 16 amino acids.